A single sample is the source of the 14 T cell receptor beta chains below, sequenced in a study of shared T cell receptors in the human thymus. Assay used: immunoSEQ multiplex PCR; TCRdb lists only in-frame clones, some missing. The sample lists 500,000 to 750,000 clones, 85% to 90% occurring once. These data also formed part of another study, on human thymus T cells.

Source material: thymocytes. These receptor sequences come from a boy under two years old with a congenital heart defect.

V and J are TRBV19 and TRBJ1-3; no definite D call. Germline CDR1 and CDR2: LNHDA and SQIVND (reference sequence). Deletions cut 3 bases from V and 0 bases from J, with 9 bases between. The CDR3 consists of 15 residues. CDR3 in DNA: TGTGCCAGTAGTATCCCAGGCCTCTCTGGAAACACCATATATTTT. Translated, it gives CASSIPGLSGNTIYF.

V is TRBV19 and J is TRBJ2-5; D possibly corresponds to TRBD2 (5 bases). The CDR3 length is 14 residues. Trimming left V 4 bases short and J 2 bases short, with 11 bases between. Looked up from germline, CDR1 is LNHDA and CDR2 is SQIVND (reference sequence). CDR3: CASSRDEGQETQYF. In nucleotides, the CDR3 is TGTGCCAGTAGTAGAGATGAGGGACAAGAGACCCAGTACTTC.

The chain links TRBV2 to TRBJ2-7; 8 nucleotides agree with TRBD1. Germline CDR1 is SNHLY and CDR2 is FYNNEI. The CDR3 totals 12 residues. After removal of 6 bases from V and 6 bases from J, the junction contained 4 bases not matched to a gene. The CDR3 reads CASRGQVTEQYF. Written as DNA, the CDR3 is TGTGCCAGCAGGGGACAGGTCACCGAGCAGTACTTC.

This clone was observed a single time. The J gene is TRBJ1-1, the V gene TRBV6-5; TRBD1 agrees at 11 bases. Germline CDR1 is MNHEY and CDR2 is SVGAGI. The CDR3 is made up of 14 amino acids. V was pared by 6 bases and J by 6 bases, with 6 bases of the junction left unmatched. This CDR3 reads CASRPGQGGPEAFF. CDR3 nucleotide sequence: TGTGCCAGCAGGCCGGGACAGGGGGGTCCTGAAGCTTTCTTT.

A single count supports this clone. V and J are TRBV2 and TRBJ2-1; 7 bases match TRBD2. This CDR3 region has 12 residues. The ends lost 6 bases at V and 8 bases at J; junction bases unmatched: 4. Germline-derived CDR1 and CDR2 are SNHLY and FYNNEI. The CDR3 is CASRGTNDEQFF. For the CDR3, the DNA is TGTGCCAGCAGGGGGACTAACGATGAGCAGTTCTTC.

This clone was detected only a few times. The V gene is TRBV5-6, the J gene TRBJ2-5; 10 positions agree with TRBD2. The length of the CDR3 is 19 residues. Trimming cost V 5 bases and J 2 bases; bases outside gene matches: 18. Germline V gives CDR1 SGHDT, CDR2 YYEEEE. Here the CDR3 DNA reads TGTGCCAGCAGTCTTGGGGGGCTCTCTAGCGGGAGTTTACAAGAGACCCAGTACTTC. This translates into CASSLGGLSSGSLQETQYF.

This chain uses TRBV29-1 with TRBJ2-7; TRBD2 aligns across 13 bases. The CDR3 has 16 amino acids. Germline lookup yields CDR1 SQVTM and CDR2 ANQGSEA. The J segment lost 4 bases and the V segment lost 7 bases, leaving 13 bases of the junction unmatched. CDR3 protein: CSATPILAGGRYEQYF. In nucleotides, the CDR3 is TGCAGCGCGACCCCTATACTAGCGGGAGGGCGATACGAGCAGTACTTC.

The genes are TRBV7-2 and TRBJ1-2, with 9 bases aligning to TRBD1. CDR3 length: 16 amino acids. Germline CDR1 reads SGHTA; CDR2 reads FQGNSA. With 1 base clipped from V and 5 bases from J, the junction kept 8 bases outside the gene matches. For the CDR3, the DNA is TGTGCCAGCAGCTTAGGACGGACAGGGGACTTTTATGGCTACACCTTC. Translating it yields CASSLGRTGDFYGYTF.

The CDR3 spells CASSLEGRSSYEQYF. In DNA, the CDR3 is TGTGCCAGCAGCTTAGAAGGTCGGAGCTCCTACGAGCAGTACTTC. The gene calls are TRBV11-3 and TRBJ2-7; D call uncertain. CDR1 is SGHNT, CDR2 YENEEA, per germline. The CDR3 length is 15 residues. The V end lost 0 bases, the J end lost 0 bases, and 9 bases lay between the germline ends. The full variable domain, rest sourced from reference TRBV11-3 and TRBJ2-7, is EAGVVQSPRYKIIEKKQPVAFWCNPISGHNTLYWYLQNLGQGPELLIRYENEEAVDDSQLPKDRFSAERLKGVDSTLKIQPAELGDSAVYLCASSLEGRSSYEQYFGPGTRLTVT.

V is TRBV19 and J is TRBJ1-1; D call uncertain. The CDR3 runs 11 residues. Trimming took 2 bases from V and 7 from J, leaving 5 bases between them. Germline V gives CDR1 LNHDA, CDR2 SQIVND (reference sequence). This CDR3 reads CASSIRFEAFF. CDR3 coding DNA: TGTGCCAGTAGTATACGTTTTGAAGCTTTCTTT.

The chain uses TRBV5-6 and TRBJ1-2; TRBD1 aligns across 10 bases. V lost 4 bases to trimming and J lost 0 bases; unmatched junction nucleotides: 6. Per the germline V gene, CDR1 is SGHDT and CDR2 is YYEEEE. This CDR3 region has 16 residues. The CDR3 coding sequence is TGTGCCAGCAGCCGACAGGGGGCGAGAGCTAACTATGGCTACACCTTC. It yields the protein CASSRQGARANYGYTF. Full variable domain (rest looked up from reference TRBV5-6 and TRBJ1-2): DAGVTQSPTHLIKTRGQQVTLRCSPKSGHDTVSWYQQALGQGPQFIFQYYEEEERQRGNFPDRFSGHQFPNYSSELNVNALLLGDSALYLCASSRQGARANYGYTFGSGTRLTVV.

V usage is TRBV29-1 and J usage is TRBJ2-3; D remains unclear. The CDR3 consists of 12 residues. The germline V gene encodes CDR1 SQVTM and CDR2 ANQGSEA. Trimming cost V 4 bases and J 1 base, with 6 bases left between them. Here the CDR3 reads CSVGEGTDTQYF. CDR3 sequence (DNA): TGCAGCGTTGGCGAGGGCACAGATACGCAGTATTTT.

This clone appeared a single time. V gene TRBV7-9 combines with J gene TRBJ2-1; 9 bases line up with TRBD1. Germline trimming cut 5 bases from V and 12 bases from J; bases unmatched to any gene: 8. The CDR3 has 13 amino acids. In germline, CDR1 is SEHNR, CDR2 FQNEAQ (reference sequence). CDR3 sequence (DNA): TGTGCCAGCAGCCAACGACAGGGGGAGGGGCAGTTCTTC. Translated: CASSQRQGEGQFF.

This rearrangement joins TRBV6-1 to TRBJ2-4, with D possibly matching TRBD2 (6 bases). Trimming cost V 3 bases and J 3 bases, with 9 bases left between them. This CDR3 is 14 amino acids long. Germline V gene data show CDR1 as MNHNS and CDR2 as SASEGT. CDR3 loop: CASSDPGSKNIQYF. The CDR3 DNA follows: TGTGCCAGCAGTGACCCCGGGAGCAAAAACATTCAGTACTTC.